One sample yielded the 14 T cell receptor beta chains listed below, sequenced in a study of T cells in Graves' hyperthyroidism and ophthalmopathy. TCR beta CDR3 regions were amplified from RNA transcripts. The HTBI primer set served for first-round RT-PCR of the TCR CDR3. From the multiplex PCR reads, TCRdb called clonotypes with MiXCR, one entry per CDR3 protein. This sample has hundreds of thousands of distinct CDR3 sequences; 46% occur once, and the top ten carry 8.2%. Input material: peripheral blood or thyroid tissue (not recorded which). The receptors were gathered from a woman under 30 with Graves' hyperthyroidism.

Many counts were recorded for this clonotype. V and J are TRBV2 and TRBJ1-1; the D is unclear. From germline, CDR1 is SNHLY and CDR2 FYNNEI. The V end lost 4 bases, the J end lost 10 bases, and 7 bases lay between the germline ends. The CDR3 extends over 10 amino acids. The CDR3 spells CASSGVGAFF. CDR3 DNA sequence: TGTGCCAGCAGTGGGGTCGGAGCTTTCTTT. The full variable domain, completed using reference TRBV2 and TRBJ1-1, is EPEVTQTPSHQVTQMGQEVILRCVPISNHLYFYWYRQILGQKVEFLVSFYNNEISEKSEIFDDQFSVERPDGSNFTLKIRSTKLEDSAMYFCASSGVGAFFGQGTRLTVV.

The chain couples TRBV19 to TRBJ1-5, with 9 bases fitting TRBD1. V lost 2 bases to trimming and J lost 3 bases; unmatched junction nucleotides: 5. The CDR3 loop spans 16 amino acids. CDR1 and CDR2 from the germline V gene are LNHDA and SQIVND (reference sequence). The CDR3: CASSILGTGFNQPQHF. The CDR3 DNA is TGTGCCAGTAGTATACTAGGGACAGGGTTCAATCAGCCCCAGCATTTT.

This clonotype has only a few counts. This chain connects TRBV12-3 or TRBV12-4 to TRBJ1-5; D remains ambiguous. V shed 4 bases and J shed 2 bases, with 3 bases lying between them. CDR3 size: 12 residues. CDR3 nucleotide sequence: TGTGCCAGCAGTTGGCGCAATCAGCCCCAGCATTTT. Protein product: CASSWRNQPQHF.

The chain recombines TRBV12-3 or TRBV12-4 with TRBJ2-6; 7 nucleotides align to TRBD1. This CDR3 has 18 residues. Trimming at V came to 4 bases and at J to 0 bases, leaving 9 bases not matched to a gene. CDR3 nucleotide sequence: TGTGCCAGCAGTTACTCAGGGACAGATTTCTCTGGGGCCAACGTCCTGACTTTC. As protein: CASSYSGTDFSGANVLTF.

This chain uses TRBV3-1 with TRBJ1-2; unclear D gene. V lost 1 base and J lost 8, with 17 bases in between. The CDR3 has 15 amino acids. The V gene's germline CDR1 is LGHDT and CDR2 YNNKEL (reference sequence). This CDR3 reads CASSQGRRPVSGYTF. The CDR3 nucleotides are TGTGCCAGCAGCCAAGGAAGAAGGCCAGTCAGCGGCTACACCTTC.

The chain links TRBV15 to TRBJ1-1, with 8 bases that match TRBD1. The trim removed 4 bases at V and 3 bases at J, leaving 4 bases unmatched. The CDR3 spans 14 residues. Germline values: CDR1 LNHNV, CDR2 YYDKDF (reference sequence). CDR3 sequence reads: CATSKDRADTEAFF. The CDR3 nucleotides read TGTGCCACCAGCAAGGACAGGGCGGACACTGAAGCTTTCTTT.

The chain recombines TRBV7-6 with TRBJ2-7; 9 bases line up with TRBD2. Per the germline V gene, CDR1 is SGHVS and CDR2 is FNYEAQ. Losses at the gene ends were 5 bases for V and 1 base for J; bases not matched to a gene: 9. The CDR3 contains 16 residues. The CDR3 nucleotides are TGTGCCAGCAGCCCCTGGGGTAGCGGGAGTTCCTACGAGCAGTACTTC. Residues: CASSPWGSGSSYEQYF. The variable domain in full, with the rest retrieved from reference TRBV7-6 and TRBJ2-7, is GAGVSQSPRYKVTKRGQDVALRCDPISGHVSLYWYRQALGQGPEFLTYFNYEAQQDKSGLPNDRFSAERPEGSISTLTIQRTEQRDSAMYRCASSPWGSGSSYEQYFGPGTRLTVT.

This chain connects TRBV5-6 to TRBJ1-2; 9 nucleotides line up with TRBD1. Germline lookup yields CDR1 SGHDT and CDR2 YYEEEE. This CDR3 comprises 15 residues. J gave up 3 bases and V 2 bases, and 5 bases lay outside the gene matches. CDR3: CASSFDWTGDYGYTF. The CDR3 nucleotides read TGTGCCAGCAGCTTCGACTGGACAGGGGACTATGGCTACACCTTC.

This rearrangement joins TRBV10-3 to TRBJ1-2, with D maybe TRBD1 (5 bases). This CDR3 spans 13 amino acids. Per the germline V gene, CDR1 is ENHRY and CDR2 is SYGVKD. CDR3 nucleotide sequence: TGTCACAGTGAGGAGGGACTCGGGCATGGCTACACCTTC. As protein: CHSEEGLGHGYTF.

The chain carries TRBV11-3 and TRBJ2-3; D gene unclear. The CDR3 has 14 amino acids. In germline, CDR1 is SGHNT, CDR2 YENEEA. Trimming cost V 2 bases and J 5 bases, with 11 bases left between them. CDR3 nucleotides: TGTGCCAGCAGCTTACCCCTCTTGGGAGATACGCAGTATTTT. It yields the protein CASSLPLLGDTQYF.

This clonotype has at least ten counts. The J gene is TRBJ1-2, the V gene TRBV9; D perhaps matches TRBD1 (5 bases). V was clipped by 0 bases and J by 12 bases, with 12 bases between them. The CDR3 is 12 amino acids. The germline CDR1 and CDR2 sequences are SGDLS and YYNGEE. Here the CDR3 reads CASSVEGRAHTF. CDR3 DNA sequence: TGTGCCAGCAGCGTAGAGGGCAGGGCCCACACCTTC.

This clonotype was seen a few times. One end of the junction is discordant with germline, which a read error may explain. The chain joins TRBV10-3 to TRBJ2-7; the match to TRBD2 covers 15 bases. CDR3 size: 15 residues. Germline CDR1 and CDR2: ENHRY and SYGVKD. Written as DNA, the CDR3 is TGTGCCAGCAGTCGGACTAGCGGGGGGGATTGGGAGCAGTACTTC. It translates to CASSRTSGGDWEQYF.

This clonotype has ten or more counts. The V call is TRBV15, the J call TRBJ1-4; D uncertain. The CDR3 has 15 amino acids. CDR1 LNHNV and CDR2 YYDKDF come from the germline V gene (reference sequence). V was cut by 0 bases and J by 4 bases, with 9 bases left in between. In nucleotides, the CDR3 is TGTGCCACCAGCAGAGATGCGGGTCTTAATGAAAAACTGTTTTTT. Its protein product is CATSRDAGLNEKLFF.

This clonotype was detected ten times or more. This chain connects TRBV24-1 to TRBJ2-7, with 7 nucleotides matching TRBD2. The CDR3 is 15 amino acids. The V gene end was trimmed by 3 bases and the J gene end by 5 bases; junction bases not matched to a gene: 9. Germline lookup yields CDR1 KGHDR and CDR2 SFDVKD. The CDR3 loop is CATSDASGPRDEQYF. CDR3 in DNA: TGTGCCACCAGTGATGCTAGCGGCCCCAGGGACGAGCAGTACTTC.